The 24 T cell receptor beta chains reported below all come from one sample, sequenced in a study of blood T cell repertoires in COVID-19. Some clones are missing from TCRdb's copy, which holds only in-frame ones; the method was immunoSEQ multiplex PCR. The data show under 250,000 clones, around 89% seen once. Sequencing input: peripheral blood. All receptors derive from a woman aged 40 to 50 with acute or convalescent COVID-19.

The chain recombines TRBV7-9 with TRBJ2-3, with 10 bases identical to TRBD2. The junction had 9 bases not matched to a gene; V was cut back by 5 bases and J by 4 bases. CDR3 length equals 16 residues. Germline CDR1 SEHNR, CDR2 FQNEAQ (reference sequence). This chain's CDR3 is CASSPWLAGGADTQYF. The CDR3 DNA is TGTGCCAGCAGCCCGTGGTTAGCGGGGGGCGCAGATACGCAGTATTTT.

The gene calls are TRBV2 and TRBJ2-5; 9 bases align to TRBD1. Germline-derived CDR1 and CDR2 are SNHLY and FYNNEI. The J segment lost 4 bases and the V segment lost 4 bases, leaving 10 bases of the junction unmatched. The CDR3 sequence is 16 residues long. The DNA for the CDR3 is TGTGCCAGCAGTGGACAGGGGGGCTTGGGGGGAGAGACCCAGTACTTC. Its translation is CASSGQGGLGGETQYF.

In this sample, this clone turned up once. The chain couples TRBV9 to TRBJ2-5, with 9 positions matching TRBD2. V shed 2 bases, J shed 5 bases, and the junction held 13 bases outside the gene matches. CDR3 length equals 17 residues. Germline CDR1 SGDLS, CDR2 YYNGEE. CDR3 sequence reads: CASSVGLAGPMLETQYF. The CDR3 region has the DNA TGTGCCAGCAGCGTGGGGCTAGCGGGGCCAATGCTGGAGACCCAGTACTTC.

V gene TRBV4-1 combines with J gene TRBJ1-4; 7 positions match TRBD1. J lost 8 bases, V lost 0 bases, and 6 bases had no gene match. The CDR3 has 15 amino acids. Germline V lookup: CDR1 MGHRA, CDR2 YSYEKL. CDR3 amino acids: CASSQDPTGREKLFF. CDR3 in DNA: TGCGCCAGCAGCCAAGATCCGACAGGGCGGGAAAAACTGTTTTTT.

The chain is built from TRBV9 and TRBJ2-1, with D possibly being TRBD1 (5 bases). This CDR3 is built from 16 residues. The ends were cut back, 4 bases at V and 0 bases at J, with 14 bases in the middle. The V gene's germline CDR1 is SGDLS and CDR2 YYNGEE. CDR3 in amino acids: CASSHQDTSSYNEQFF. The CDR3 nucleotides read TGTGCCAGCAGCCACCAGGACACGAGCTCCTACAATGAGCAGTTCTTC.

The V call is TRBV14, the J call TRBJ1-2, with D possibly TRBD1 on 5 matching bases. From germline, CDR1 is SGHDN and CDR2 FVKESK. The CDR3 consists of 13 residues. V lost 5 bases and J 5 bases, leaving 12 bases between the germline ends. CDR3 sequence: CASSYDSSYGYTF. Here the CDR3 DNA reads TGTGCCAGCAGCTACGACAGTTCTTATGGCTACACCTTC.

V gene TRBV4-1 combines with J gene TRBJ1-2, with D possibly TRBD1 on 5 matching bases. The V gene's germline CDR1 is MGHRA and CDR2 YSYEKL. Trimming stripped 1 base from V and 4 bases from J, with 10 bases between. The CDR3 covers 14 residues. CDR3 in DNA: TGCGCCAGCAGCCAAGGGGAGGGGCTCTATGGCTACACCTTC. Its protein is CASSQGEGLYGYTF.

The chain carries TRBV7-2 and TRBJ1-3; TRBD1 matches at 8 bases. V lost 5 bases to trimming and J lost 4 bases; unmatched junction nucleotides: 7. CDR1 and CDR2 (germline): SGHTA, FQGNSA. The CDR3 is made up of 15 amino acids. The CDR3 bases are TGTGCCAGCAGCCAAGACAGGGGAAAGGGAAACACCATATATTTT. Protein product: CASSQDRGKGNTIYF.

V usage is TRBV4-1 and J usage is TRBJ2-7; the D is unclear. Trimming cost V 5 bases and J 2 bases, with 13 bases left between them. This CDR3 contains 14 residues. Looked up from germline, CDR1 is MGHRA and CDR2 is YSYEKL. The chain's CDR3 is CASSAHLGAYEQYV. The CDR3 nucleotides are TGCGCCAGCAGCGCCCATTTGGGCGCCTACGAGCAGTACGTC.

CDR3 sequence (DNA): TGTGCCAGCAGCTCGTCAGGGCCAGGGGTCTATGGCTACACCTTC. It codes for CASSSSGPGVYGYTF. V and J are TRBV7-2 and TRBJ1-2; a weak D match, TRBD1 (6 bases). Germline CDR1 reads SGHTA; CDR2 reads FQGNSA. Deletions cut 4 bases from V and 4 bases from J, with 16 bases between. The CDR3 runs 15 residues.

The chain is built from TRBV2 and TRBJ2-5; possible D gene TRBD2, 6 bases. Germline loops: CDR1 SNHLY, CDR2 FYNNEI. V was shortened by 8 bases and J by 7 bases, with 20 bases between the two germline ends. The CDR3 loop spans 14 amino acids. DNA for the CDR3: TGTGCCAGCCCGGAGGAGGGGCGCATAGGGACCCAGTACTTC. This translates into CASPEEGRIGTQYF.

The chain combines TRBV9 with TRBJ1-3; possibly TRBD1 for D (6 bases). This CDR3 is 15 amino acids long. The germline V gene encodes CDR1 SGDLS and CDR2 YYNGEE. Trimming shortened V by 4 bases and J by 0 bases, and 11 bases separated the two germline ends. CDR3 DNA sequence: TGTGCCAGCAGCATTGAACAGGGCTCTGGAAACACCATATATTTT. Translating it yields CASSIEQGSGNTIYF.

The chain employs TRBV2 and TRBJ1-3; no clear D gene. CDR1 is SNHLY and CDR2 is FYNNEI in the germline V gene. The V end was cut by 4 bases, the J end by 0 bases, with 10 bases between. The CDR3 runs 15 residues. CDR3 coding DNA: TGTGCCAGCAGTGTTAAACTGTTCTCTGGAAACACCATATATTTT. Its protein product is CASSVKLFSGNTIYF.

The chain employs TRBV5-1 and TRBJ2-5; 13 nucleotides line up with TRBD2. V shed 3 bases and J 4 bases; nucleotides not matched to a gene: 6. From germline, CDR1 is SGHRS and CDR2 YFSETQ. The CDR3 runs 16 residues. The CDR3 DNA is TGCGCCAGCAGCTCCACCGGACTAGCGGGGGTAGAGACCCAGTACTTC. It translates to CASSSTGLAGVETQYF.

This clone has a handful of counts. V gene TRBV19 combines with J gene TRBJ1-2; no clear D gene. Looked up from germline, CDR1 is LNHDA and CDR2 is SQIVND (reference sequence). This CDR3 has 17 residues. The V gene lost 3 bases and the J gene lost 3 bases, with 20 bases spanning the gap. As DNA, the CDR3 is TGTGCCAGTAGTATTGGGAGGGCGATAGTGTCTGACTATGGCTACACCTTC. Encoded protein: CASSIGRAIVSDYGYTF. Drawing the rest from reference TRBV19 and TRBJ1-2, the complete variable domain is DGGITQSPKYLFRKEGQNVTLSCEQNLNHDAMYWYRQDPGQGLRLIYYSQIVNDFQKGDIAEGYSVSREKKESFPLTVTSAQKNPTAFYLCASSIGRAIVSDYGYTFGSGTRLTVV.

The J gene is TRBJ1-2, the V gene TRBV18; D possibly corresponds to TRBD1 (5 bases). Germline CDR1 is KGHSH and CDR2 is LQKENI. Trimming cost V 4 bases and J 0 bases, with 9 bases left between them. The CDR3 is made up of 14 amino acids. Here the CDR3 reads CASSLDRSNYGYTF. The CDR3 nucleotides are TGTGCCAGCTCACTAGACAGATCTAACTATGGCTACACCTTC. The full variable domain, rest sourced from reference TRBV18 and TRBJ1-2, is NAGVMQNPRHLVRRRGQEARLRCSPMKGHSHVYWYRQLPEEGLKFMVYLQKENIIDESGMPKERFSAEFPKEGPSILRIQQVVRGDSAAYFCASSLDRSNYGYTFGSGTRLTVV.

This chain uses TRBV29-1 with TRBJ1-2; unclear D gene. This CDR3 comprises 15 residues. Germline V lookup: CDR1 SQVTM, CDR2 ANQGSEA. V was pared by 1 base and J by 4 bases, with 16 bases between. The CDR3 region is CSVEVAGGPFYGYTF. In DNA, the CDR3 is TGCAGCGTTGAAGTTGCGGGAGGTCCGTTCTATGGCTACACCTTC.

V gene TRBV4-2 combines with J gene TRBJ1-2; the D gene is possibly TRBD1 (6 bases). The CDR3 has 16 amino acids. The germline V gene encodes CDR1 LGHNA and CDR2 YNFKEQ. V lost 0 bases, J lost 2 bases, and 13 bases lay in between. The CDR3 coding sequence is TGTGCCAGCAGCCAAGAAACAGGGAGGGGAAACTATGGCTACACCTTC. It yields the protein CASSQETGRGNYGYTF.

The chain employs TRBV3-1 (or the pseudogene TRBV3-2) and TRBJ2-5; a possible D gene is TRBD2 (6 bases). The CDR3 has 18 residues. V was pared by 2 bases and J by 5 bases, with 24 bases between. CDR1 and CDR2 from the germline V gene are LGHDT and YNNKEL (reference sequence). CDR3 nucleotide sequence: TGTGCCAGCAGCCAAAGGGCCAGGGACTCTCAAGAAAGGGAGACCCAGTACTTC. Protein: CASSQRARDSQERETQYF.

The chain uses TRBV5-6 and TRBJ1-1, with a tentative D call TRBD1 (5 bases). V was clipped by 2 bases and J by 4 bases, with 15 bases between them. Germline CDR1 and CDR2: SGHDT and YYEEEE. This CDR3 is built from 15 residues. The CDR3 spells CASSLVGERVTEAFF. CDR3 sequence (DNA): TGTGCCAGCAGCTTAGTAGGGGAGCGGGTCACTGAAGCTTTCTTT.

CDR3 in amino acids: CACGTSGGSDTQYF. CDR3 sequence (DNA): TGTGCCTGCGGGACTAGCGGGGGGTCAGATACGCAGTATTTT. The rearrangement uses TRBV13 and TRBJ2-3; 15 bases line up with TRBD2. Germline values: CDR1 PRHDT, CDR2 FYEKMQ (reference sequence). V dropped 11 bases and J dropped 4; count of bases not matched to a gene: 4. This CDR3 region has 14 residues.

CDR3 coding DNA: TGTGCCAGCAGACCGGACGGGGGGCTCAATTCACCCCTCCACTTT. As protein: CASRPDGGLNSPLHF. The J gene is TRBJ1-6, the V gene TRBV6-5; perhaps TRBD1 as D (6 bases). Trimming left V 6 bases short and J 7 bases short, with 16 bases between. Germline V CDR1 and CDR2: MNHEY, SVGAGI. This CDR3 contains 15 residues.

The chain recombines TRBV3-1 (or the pseudogene TRBV3-2) with TRBJ2-7; D unresolved. The CDR3 is 13 amino acids. Trimming left V 0 bases short and J 6 bases short, with 9 bases between. CDR1 and CDR2 (germline): LGHDT, YNNKEL (reference sequence). This CDR3 is CASSQDPQFEQYV. The CDR3, as DNA: TGTGCCAGCAGCCAAGATCCACAGTTCGAGCAGTACGTC.

This sequence joins TRBV2 and TRBJ2-4, with D hard to call. This CDR3 contains 14 residues. Between the trimmed V and J ends, which lost 2 bases and 1 base, there was a span of 6 bases. Germline assignment: CDR1 SNHLY and CDR2 FYNNEI. CDR3 sequence: CASSERSAKNIQYF. The CDR3 DNA reads TGTGCCAGCAGTGAACGTTCGGCCAAAAACATTCAGTACTTC.